This T cell receptor (beta chain) was captured by sequencing in a study of blood T cell repertoires in COVID-19. Clones were read by immunoSEQ multiplex PCR, and TCRdb kept only the in-frame ones, dropping some. Altogether around 480,000 clones are present, 88% being singletons, with the ten largest covering roughly 12%. Material: peripheral blood. The receptor comes from a woman aged 45-65 years with COVID-19, enrolled during active disease.

CDR3: CASSRGTLSSYEQYF. CDR3 in DNA: TGTGCCAGCAGCCGAGGGACTCTTAGCTCCTACGAGCAGTACTTC. The rearrangement uses TRBV3-1 (or the pseudogene TRBV3-2) and TRBJ2-7, with D maybe TRBD2 (6 bases). V was clipped by 4 bases and J by 0 bases, with 13 bases between them. The germline CDR1 and CDR2 sequences are LGHDT and YNNKEL (reference sequence). CDR3 length equals 15 residues.